One TCR beta chain is described in this entry. The antigen is undetermined. The data belong to a study of cytomegalovirus exposure and HLA in healthy donors. Whole-study context: Within the Caucasian-associated ancestry cluster were more than 75% of the approximately 370 genotyped donors.

General study results and limits: The study designated about 160 TCR beta chains cytomegalovirus-associated. Confirmation was obtained in vitro that three CMV-associated chains are specific for CMV antigens. Accounts indicate the classifier identified cytomegalovirus status with strong specificity and sensitivity.

In the PCR, 60 Vbeta and 13 Jbeta primers were used. Here immunoSEQ multiplex PCR was the method, and the copy in TCRdb shows in-frame clones only, minus some. The table shows about 150,000 clones, with roughly three quarters occurring only once. Germline V gene lookup returns CDR1 SSHAT and CDR2 FNYEAQ (reference sequence). The CDR3 is 15 amino acids. V was pared by 5 bases and J by 3 bases, with 15 bases between. The sequenced sample consisted of PBMCs. The chain employs TRBV7-7 and TRBJ2-3; possible D gene TRBD1, 6 bases. This clonotype originated in a man aged 35 to 55 in good health and CMV-seronegative. The CDR3 DNA sequence: TGTGCCAGCAGCCTTACAGGGAGAGGGACAGATACGCAGTATTTT. It is translated as CASSLTGRGTDTQYF.